This T cell receptor beta chain derives from a study of blood T cell repertoires in COVID-19. Study as a whole: PBMCs, B-cell-depleted T cells, or T cells were the source of the cDNA or gDNA that made up the material.

This study enrolled people aged about 18 to 100 from about two dozen US geographic areas. The CDR3 is 15 residues long. CDR1 is MNHEY and CDR2 is SVGAGI in the germline V gene. V dropped 2 bases and J dropped 2 bases, with 12 bases sitting between them. Per the authors' pipeline: Amplified reference gene primers provided the basis for estimating nucleated cell counts. Here immunoSEQ multiplex PCR was the method, and the copy in TCRdb shows in-frame clones only, minus some. V, J and clone size are those of that table, while D and trimming were read from the DNA. The data show approximately 180,000 clones, 87% seen once. This clone was seen a few times.

This TCR was recovered from a human donor with acute COVID-19. The donor label of this sample is uncertain. Material: PBMCs or T cells enriched from blood (not recorded which). The chain joins TRBV6-5 to TRBJ1-2; D is possibly TRBD1 (5 bases). Here the CDR3 reads CASSYNRLGNYGYTF. CDR3 nucleotide sequence: TGTGCCAGCAGTTACAACAGGCTGGGAAACTATGGCTACACCTTC.